Listed here are 8 T cell receptor beta chains from one sample, sequenced in a study of cytomegalovirus exposure and HLA in healthy donors. 60 Vbeta and 13 Jbeta primers were used in PCR. Some clones are missing from TCRdb's copy, which holds only in-frame ones; the method was immunoSEQ multiplex PCR. This sample has about 150,000 clones; 75% to 90% occur once, and the top ten carry 1.5%. Sample: PBMCs. The source is a woman under 30 in good health and CMV-seronegative.

In this sample, this clone turned up a few times. The chain combines TRBV6-5 with TRBJ2-1; 10 bases line up with TRBD2. Germline V gives CDR1 MNHEY, CDR2 SVGAGI. The ends lost 6 bases at V and 3 bases at J; junction bases unmatched: 5. The CDR3 contains 15 residues. The chain's CDR3 is CASRIAGGHYNEQFF. The CDR3 DNA reads TGTGCCAGCAGAATAGCGGGGGGACACTACAATGAGCAGTTCTTC.

This chain joins TRBV7-6 and TRBJ2-1; no firm D call. Germline CDR1 and CDR2: SGHVS and FNYEAQ. V was clipped by 5 bases and J by 4 bases, with 9 bases between them. CDR3 length: 13 residues. The CDR3 reads CASSRGLYNEQFF. The CDR3 bases are TGTGCCAGCAGCAGAGGCCTGTACAATGAGCAGTTCTTC.

V and J are TRBV6-5 and TRBJ2-7, with 9 positions matching TRBD2. CDR3 length: 15 amino acids. Germline-derived CDR1 and CDR2 are MNHEY and SVGAGI. Trimming at V came to 4 bases and at J to 2 bases, leaving 6 bases not matched to a gene. In DNA form, the CDR3 reads TGTGCCAGCAGTTCCCCTAGCGGGGAAACCTACGAGCAGTACTTC. Translated, it gives CASSSPSGETYEQYF.

The chain recombines TRBV5-4 with TRBJ1-6; 7 positions match TRBD1. V was pared by 5 bases and J by 5 bases, with 7 bases of the junction left unmatched. Per germline, CDR1 SGHNT and CDR2 YYREEE (reference sequence). The length of the CDR3 is 15 residues. Written as DNA, the CDR3 is TGTGCCAGCAGAGCCTCCGGGACAGATAATTCACCCCTCCACTTT. Its translation: CASRASGTDNSPLHF.

V and J are TRBV19 and TRBJ1-5, with D uncertain. This CDR3 region has 12 residues. With 3 bases removed from V and 5 bases from J, the gap between germline ends came to 5 bases. Looked up from germline, CDR1 is LNHDA and CDR2 is SQIVND (reference sequence). The CDR3 bases are TGTGCCAGTAGTATTTTAGATCAGCCCCAGCATTTT. This sequence encodes CASSILDQPQHF.

This clone was counted only a few times. The rearrangement joins TRBV28 to TRBJ1-4; D is unclear. V was clipped by 9 bases and J by 5 bases, with 13 bases between them. The germline V gene has CDR1 MDHEN and CDR2 SYDVKM. The CDR3 has 13 residues. Written as DNA, the CDR3 is TGTGCCAGTTCACGGAGCCCGAATGAAAAACTGTTTTTT. It yields the protein CASSRSPNEKLFF.

This clone showed up just once. The chain has TRBV4-1 and TRBJ2-7; D might be TRBD2 (5 bases). The germline V gene has CDR1 MGHRA and CDR2 YSYEKL. The ends were cut back, 4 bases at V and 7 bases at J, with 17 bases in the middle. This CDR3 comprises 14 residues. Here the CDR3 DNA reads TGCGCCAGCAGCCCCCTACAAGGCCCGGGGGAGCAGTACTTC. It encodes CASSPLQGPGEQYF.

The chain links TRBV10-1 to TRBJ1-2; D might be TRBD1 (6 bases). Germline CDR1 and CDR2: WNHNN and SYGVQD (reference sequence). There are 16 residues in the CDR3. V was pared by 0 bases and J by 6 bases, with 17 bases between. The CDR3 here is CASSESSWGRNDGYTF. DNA of the CDR3: TGCGCCAGCAGTGAGTCTTCTTGGGGGCGCAACGATGGCTACACCTTC.